Sequencing of this T cell receptor beta chain was carried out in a study of metastatic and nonmetastatic thyroid tumors. Across the study: Patients with malignant and benign thyroid disease provided blood and tumor or nodule tissue, whose repertoires were compared.

From the PCR reads, TCRdb re-called clones with MiXCR. Here the sample spans roughly 48,000 clones, approximately 20% being singletons. Germline V CDR1 and CDR2: MNHEY, SMNVEV (reference sequence). The CDR3 is 15 amino acids. The germline V and J ends were trimmed by 6 bases and 5 bases, with 17 bases remaining between them. Notes on the study in general: Compared with benign nodules, malignant thyroid tumors were reported to have significantly higher TCR beta diversity in both blood and tumor.

Prior to thyroid surgery, none of the patients had received any treatment. This clone was counted a few times. The antigen remains unidentified. The source of this sequence is a male donor with papillary thyroid cancer or a benign thyroid nodule (not recorded which). Some clones in this sample may be carry-over from other donors' samples. The chain recombines TRBV27 with TRBJ2-1; D assignment may be TRBD1 or TRBD2 (5 bases each). The sequenced sample was blood. The CDR3 region is CASRSAPEGNNEQFF. The DNA of the CDR3 is TGTGCCAGCAGATCCGCGCCAGAGGGGAACAATGAGCAGTTCTTC.